The sequence of this T cell receptor (beta chain) was determined in a study of blood T cell repertoires in COVID-19. Study context: PBMCs, B-cell-depleted T cells, or T cells were the source of the cDNA or gDNA that made up the material.

Authors' processing steps: Estimated nucleated cell counts came from reference gene primer amplification. TCRdb's copy holds only in-frame clones and misses some; the assay was immunoSEQ multiplex PCR. The V and J calls and clone size come from that table; D and trimming were worked out from the DNA. The repertoire holds about 74,000 clones, roughly 86% seen once, with over 35% in the top ten. Deletions cut 2 bases from V and 8 bases from J, with 11 bases between. CDR1 and CDR2 from the germline V gene are SGHRS and YFSETQ. The CDR3 has 13 residues. V gene TRBV5-1 combines with J gene TRBJ2-1, with D unresolved. This clonotype was sampled from a man in his sixties or seventies with acute or convalescent COVID-19. Material: peripheral blood. DNA for the CDR3: TGCGCCAGCAGCTTCCTGACTTCGGATGAGCAGTTCTTC. Protein sequence: CASSFLTSDEQFF.